These T cell receptor beta chains were read from a single sample in a study of long-term antiretroviral therapy in people with HIV. The table came from immunoSEQ multiplex PCR; TCRdb's copy has only in-frame clones and leaves some out. The table shows roughly 18,000 clones, with just under 80% occurring only once. The source material was unsorted PBMCs, sampled at the start of antiretroviral therapy, before treatment. Receptor source: a woman aged 40 to 49 with HIV. Each CDR3 is given with its conserved first and last residue. A D gene is named only where the DNA matches it firmly. Rows may omit the clone size; those that give it use once, few, many or a size class.

v_gene: TRBV27; j_gene: TRBJ1-5; d_gene: -; abundance: once; CDR3nt: TGTGCCAGCAGTTTTCGGGCCTATTTGACTAGGGGCAATCAGCCCCAGCATTTT; CDR3aa: CASSFRAYLTRGNQPQHF
v_gene: TRBV6-6; j_gene: TRBJ1-2; d_gene: -; abundance: -; CDR3nt: TGTGCCAGCAGTTACGCAGGTCAGGGGAACGGCTACACCTTC; CDR3aa: CASSYAGQGNGYTF
v_gene: TRBV11-3; j_gene: TRBJ1-1; d_gene: TRBD1; abundance: once; CDR3nt: TGTGCCAGCAGCTTTGTCCCGGGACAGCGCGGGGAGAACACTGAAGCTTTCTTT; CDR3aa: CASSFVPGQRGENTEAFF
v_gene: TRBV5-1; j_gene: TRBJ1-1; d_gene: -; abundance: -; CDR3nt: TGCGCCAGCAGCCCCTACCCCGGACAGCACACTGAAGCTTTCTTT; CDR3aa: CASSPYPGQHTEAFF
v_gene: TRBV7-3; j_gene: TRBJ2-7; d_gene: TRBD1; abundance: once; CDR3nt: TGTGCCAGCAGCCCAGGGGGCTCCTACGAGCAGTACTTC; CDR3aa: CASSPGGSYEQYF
v_gene: TRBV19; j_gene: TRBJ1-4; d_gene: -; abundance: -; CDR3nt: TGTGCCAGTAGTTGGGCAGCCGCCGATGAAAAACTGTTTTTT; CDR3aa: CASSWAAADEKLFF
v_gene: TRBV28; j_gene: TRBJ1-6; d_gene: TRBD1; abundance: few; CDR3nt: TGTGCCAGCACTGTCCCCACAGGGGTTAATTCACCCCTCCACTTT; CDR3aa: CASTVPTGVNSPLHF
v_gene: TRBV7-2; j_gene: TRBJ1-1; d_gene: -; abundance: -; CDR3nt: TGTGCCAGCAGCTTAGGCGGGGGCACTGAAGCTTTCTTT; CDR3aa: CASSLGGGTEAFF
v_gene: TRBV19; j_gene: TRBJ1-5; d_gene: -; abundance: -; CDR3nt: TGTGCCAGTAGTATCCCTCCGACAGATAGCAATCAGCCCCAGCATTTT; CDR3aa: CASSIPPTDSNQPQHF
v_gene: TRBV6-4; j_gene: TRBJ2-1; d_gene: TRBD1; abundance: -; CDR3nt: TGTGCCAGCAGAGAGGGACAGGGCTCGGGGGAGCAGTTCTTC; CDR3aa: CASREGQGSGEQFF
v_gene: TRBV7-9; j_gene: TRBJ1-6; d_gene: TRBD1; abundance: -; CDR3nt: TGTGCCAGCAGGGGGGGACAGGGGTATAATTCACCCCTCCACTTT; CDR3aa: CASRGGQGYNSPLHF
v_gene: TRBV9; j_gene: TRBJ2-5; d_gene: -; abundance: -; CDR3nt: TGTGCCAGCAGCCTCCACCCGGAGACCCAGTACTTC; CDR3aa: CASSLHPETQYF
v_gene: TRBV4-2; j_gene: TRBJ2-7; d_gene: -; abundance: -; CDR3nt: TGTGCCAGCAGCCAAGCCGGGGGCGCCTACGAGCAGTACTTC; CDR3aa: CASSQAGGAYEQYF
v_gene: TRBV7-6; j_gene: TRBJ2-5; d_gene: TRBD1; abundance: -; CDR3nt: TGTGCCAGCAGCTTAGGAGGGGGCCGAAACATCCTTGAGACCCAGTACTTC; CDR3aa: CASSLGGGRNILETQYF
v_gene: TRBV18; j_gene: TRBJ1-1; d_gene: -; abundance: once; CDR3nt: TGTGCCAGCCACCGGGGGGCGGGGGACACTGAAGCTTTCTTT; CDR3aa: CASHRGAGDTEAFF
v_gene: TRBV7-2; j_gene: TRBJ2-7; d_gene: -; abundance: -; CDR3nt: TGTGCCAGCAGCCCCGCTTTGGGGCAGTCCTACGAGCAGTACTTC; CDR3aa: CASSPALGQSYEQYF
v_gene: TRBV7-2; j_gene: TRBJ2-7; d_gene: TRBD1; abundance: -; CDR3nt: TGTGCCAGCAGCCTCCGGAGAGGGGGCAGCGACGAGCAGTACTTC; CDR3aa: CASSLRRGGSDEQYF
v_gene: TRBV5-6; j_gene: TRBJ2-7; d_gene: -; abundance: -; CDR3nt: TGTGCCAGCAGCCTGGGGGAGGTTTCCTACGAGCAGTACTTC; CDR3aa: CASSLGEVSYEQYF
v_gene: TRBV19; j_gene: TRBJ2-7; d_gene: -; abundance: -; CDR3nt: TGTGCCAGTAGTATAGGTGGTTTGTACGAGCAGTACTTC; CDR3aa: CASSIGGLYEQYF
v_gene: TRBV2; j_gene: TRBJ1-1; d_gene: -; abundance: -; CDR3nt: TGTGCCAGCAGGGCCGGGACCTGGGGGGACACTGAAGCTTTCTTT; CDR3aa: CASRAGTWGDTEAFF
v_gene: TRBV2; j_gene: TRBJ2-7; d_gene: -; abundance: -; CDR3nt: TGTGCCAGCAGTGAAGCGTGGCAGGGCCTGAGCTCCTACGAGCAGTACTTC; CDR3aa: CASSEAWQGLSSYEQYF
v_gene: TRBV2; j_gene: TRBJ1-2; d_gene: -; abundance: -; CDR3nt: TGTGCCAGCAGTGAGAGGGGAACAGGCGGCTACACCTTC; CDR3aa: CASSERGTGGYTF
v_gene: TRBV13; j_gene: TRBJ1-1; d_gene: TRBD1; abundance: -; CDR3nt: TGTGCCAGCAGCTCCTATAACAGGGGGAACACTGAAGCTTTCTTT; CDR3aa: CASSSYNRGNTEAFF
v_gene: TRBV28; j_gene: TRBJ2-1; d_gene: -; abundance: -; CDR3nt: TGTGCCAGCAGTTTAATTTTGTGGCAATCCGATGAGCAGTTCTTC; CDR3aa: CASSLILWQSDEQFF
v_gene: TRBV5-1; j_gene: TRBJ1-6; d_gene: TRBD1; abundance: few; CDR3nt: TGCGCCAGCAGCTTGGAGGGCAGGGGGGAATCACCCCTCCACTTT; CDR3aa: CASSLEGRGESPLHF
v_gene: TRBV6-5; j_gene: TRBJ1-4; d_gene: -; abundance: -; CDR3nt: TGTGCCAGCAGTTACCGAGGGTGGGGTAATGAAAAACTGTTTTTT; CDR3aa: CASSYRGWGNEKLFF
v_gene: TRBV5-6; j_gene: TRBJ2-7; d_gene: TRBD1; abundance: -; CDR3nt: TGTGCCAGCAGCTTGAGGGGACAGGGAGTCAACGAGCAGTACTTC; CDR3aa: CASSLRGQGVNEQYF
v_gene: TRBV7-2; j_gene: TRBJ1-5; d_gene: -; abundance: -; CDR3nt: TGTGCCAGCAGCTTAGATGAGGCAGGGCTGGGGAATCAGCCCCAGCATTTT; CDR3aa: CASSLDEAGLGNQPQHF
v_gene: TRBV7-9; j_gene: TRBJ1-4; d_gene: TRBD1; abundance: -; CDR3nt: TGTGCCAGCGCCTCAGGGGACAGGGGGAGTGGAGAAAAACTGTTTTTT; CDR3aa: CASASGDRGSGEKLFF
v_gene: TRBV7-9; j_gene: TRBJ1-4; d_gene: -; abundance: -; CDR3nt: TGTGCCAGCAGCTTAAGTGGGGCCTCCGGGGAAAAACTGTTTTTT; CDR3aa: CASSLSGASGEKLFF